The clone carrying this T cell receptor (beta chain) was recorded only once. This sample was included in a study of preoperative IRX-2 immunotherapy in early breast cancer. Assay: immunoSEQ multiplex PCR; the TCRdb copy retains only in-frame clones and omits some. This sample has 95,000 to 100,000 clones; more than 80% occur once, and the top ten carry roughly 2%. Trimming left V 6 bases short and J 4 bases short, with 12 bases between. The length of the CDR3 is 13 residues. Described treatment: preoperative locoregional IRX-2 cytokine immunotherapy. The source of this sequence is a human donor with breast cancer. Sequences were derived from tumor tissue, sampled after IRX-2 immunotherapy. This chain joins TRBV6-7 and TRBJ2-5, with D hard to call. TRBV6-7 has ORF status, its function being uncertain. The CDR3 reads CASSEGRRETQYF. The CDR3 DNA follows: TGTGCCAGCAGCGAAGGGCGCAGAGAGACCCAGTACTTC.